A selection of T cell receptor beta chains follows, all from one sample in a study of OX40 agonist ivuxolimab in advanced cancers. Repertoires were generated with immunoSEQ multiplex PCR, while TCRdb's copy carries only in-frame clones and drops some. Here the sample spans approximately 50,000 clones, over 70% being singletons. Sample: CD4+ or CD8+ T cells sorted from blood, taken in a trial of the OX40 agonist ivuxolimab. The receptors originated from an adult with an advanced solid tumor such as melanoma, head and neck, liver or kidney cancer. Each CDR3 is given with its conserved first and last residue. The D gene is left open where the match is weak. Size values are once, few and many counts, or a class for expanded clones, and some rows have none.

D: TRBD1
V: TRBV7-8
J: TRBJ2-1
size: few
CDR3: CASSLQGAYNEQFF
DNA: TGTGCCAGCAGCTTACAGGGGGCTTACAATGAGCAGTTCTTC

D: NA
V: TRBV7-6
J: TRBJ1-2
size: NA
CDR3: CASSLGGPNGYTF
DNA: TGTGCCAGCAGCTTAGGGGGACCCAATGGCTACACCTTC

D: TRBD2
V: TRBV10-3
J: TRBJ2-7
size: once
CDR3: CAISEGTSGTYEQYF
DNA: TGTGCCATCAGTGAAGGGACTAGCGGTACCTACGAGCAGTACTTC

D: NA
V: TRBV5-1
J: TRBJ1-3
size: few
CDR3: CASSLVGQRSGNTIYF
DNA: TGCGCCAGCAGCTTGGTCGGACAGCGCTCTGGAAACACCATATATTTT

D: TRBD2
V: TRBV28
J: TRBJ2-5
size: NA
CDR3: CASSLLGLAGDQGTQYF
DNA: TGTGCCAGCAGTTTATTGGGACTAGCGGGAGACCAAGGGACCCAGTACTTC

D: NA
V: TRBV5-4
J: TRBJ1-1
size: NA
CDR3: CASSVNTEAFF
DNA: TGTGCCAGCAGCGTAAACACTGAAGCTTTCTTT

D: TRBD2
V: TRBV12-5
J: TRBJ2-3
size: NA
CDR3: CASGPSGSEDTQYF
DNA: TGTGCTAGTGGTCCCAGCGGGAGTGAGGATACGCAGTATTTT

D: NA
V: TRBV7-2
J: TRBJ2-7
size: NA
CDR3: CASSQLSYEQYF
DNA: TGTGCCAGCAGCCAGCTCTCCTACGAGCAGTACTTC

D: NA
V: TRBV18
J: TRBJ2-5
size: NA
CDR3: CASSRVVGKGQETQYF
DNA: TGTGCCAGCTCACGAGTGGTAGGGAAGGGGCAAGAGACCCAGTACTTC

D: TRBD1
V: TRBV6-1
J: TRBJ1-5
size: NA
CDR3: CASRSDRNANQPQHF
DNA: TGTGCCAGCAGATCGGACAGGAATGCGAATCAGCCCCAGCATTTT

D: TRBD1
V: TRBV29-1
J: TRBJ1-6
size: NA
CDR3: CSVRQGYNSPLHF
DNA: TGCAGCGTGCGACAGGGGTATAATTCACCCCTCCACTTT

D: NA
V: TRBV6-1
J: TRBJ2-3
size: NA
CDR3: CASKPEGRMYF
DNA: TGTGCCAGCAAGCCGGAGGGGCGGATGTATTTT

D: TRBD1
V: TRBV2
J: TRBJ2-7
size: NA
CDR3: CASSGDREDEQYF
DNA: TGTGCCAGCAGCGGGGACAGGGAGGACGAGCAGTACTTC

D: NA
V: TRBV18
J: TRBJ2-7
size: NA
CDR3: CASSPPGGNYEQYF
DNA: TGTGCCAGCTCACCTCCAGGAGGGAACTACGAGCAGTACTTC